This TCR beta chain was profiled in a study of blood T cells in healthy people across ages. This clonotype was detected many times. Alongside a J-beta primer mix, a sample-barcoded 5' primer served in a second PCR lasting roughly 7 to 12 cycles. TCRdb fed the 5' RACE reads into MiXCR, producing one record per CDR3 protein. The sample has about 670,000 distinct CDR3 sequences, approximately 52% seen once; the top ten hold about 13%. CDR1 and CDR2 (germline): KGHSH, LQKENI. V dropped 3 bases and J dropped 1 base, with 10 bases sitting between them. The CDR3 is 14 residues long. In terms of origin and age, donors were healthy Caucasian individuals from Russia aged 6 to 90. Ten milliliters of peripheral blood were drawn from each donor into EDTA-treated tubes. Each sample used at least 7 million PBMCs. Extractions gave at least 6 micrograms of total RNA per sample.

The sample comprised blood. The rearrangement uses TRBV18 and TRBJ2-7; D is possibly TRBD1 (6 bases). The source of this sequence is a woman aged 80 or over in good health. As DNA, the CDR3 is TGTGCCAGCTCACCGGACAGCATATCCTACGAGCAGTACTTC. This translates into CASSPDSISYEQYF.